This entry lists 27 T cell receptor beta chains sequenced from one sample in a study of blood T cell repertoires in COVID-19. Using immunoSEQ multiplex PCR, the repertoire was profiled, and TCRdb retains in-frame clones only, with some absent. The repertoire holds around 300,000 clones, with roughly 89% as singletons. Sequenced material: PBMCs or T cells enriched from blood (not recorded which). The receptor set was obtained from a woman aged 55-70 years who had recovered from COVID-19.

This rearrangement joins TRBV28 to TRBJ2-7, with 12 bases that match TRBD1. The CDR3 loop spans 15 amino acids. V trimming: 5 bases; J trimming: 5 bases; junction bases outside the gene matches: 7. The germline CDR1 and CDR2 sequences are MDHEN and SYDVKM. The chain's CDR3 is CASSTGTGGENEQYF. The CDR3 nucleotides read TGTGCCAGCAGTACAGGGACAGGGGGCGAGAACGAGCAGTACTTC.

The genes are TRBV6-5 and TRBJ2-7; 7 nucleotides match TRBD1. Trimming cost V 6 bases and J 3 bases; bases outside gene matches: 8. Germline loops: CDR1 MNHEY, CDR2 SVGAGI. The CDR3 contains 14 residues. CDR3 DNA: TGTGCCAGCAGCATCCGGGACAGTGACTACGAGCAGTACTTC. It codes for CASSIRDSDYEQYF.

The J gene is TRBJ2-5, the V gene TRBV28; 8 nucleotides agree with TRBD1. The CDR3 extends over 13 amino acids. The J segment lost 5 bases and the V segment lost 6 bases, leaving 5 bases of the junction unmatched. Germline V CDR1 and CDR2: MDHEN, SYDVKM. The CDR3: CASRSGGRETQYF. CDR3 sequence (DNA): TGTGCCAGCAGATCAGGGGGCAGGGAGACCCAGTACTTC.

CDR3 DNA sequence: TGTGCCAGCTCAGCAGGGTCCATGGGGACCCAGTACTTC. Amino acid sequence: CASSAGSMGTQYF. The chain is built from TRBV18 and TRBJ2-5; D is perhaps TRBD1 (5 bases). The CDR3 is 13 residues long. Trimming shortened V by 5 bases and J by 7 bases, and 14 bases separated the two germline ends. CDR1 and CDR2 from the germline V gene are KGHSH and LQKENI. The full variable domain, its missing parts supplied by reference TRBV18 and TRBJ2-5, is NAGVMQNPRHLVRRRGQEARLRCSPMKGHSHVYWYRQLPEEGLKFMVYLQKENIIDESGMPKERFSAEFPKEGPSILRIQQVVRGDSAAYFCASSAGSMGTQYFGPGTRLLVL.

The V gene is TRBV30, the J gene TRBJ1-5; 7 bases are a match to TRBD1. The V segment lost 5 bases and the J segment 3 bases; nucleotides outside the gene matches: 4. The CDR3 consists of 13 residues. CDR1 and CDR2 from the germline V gene are GTSNPN and SVGIG (reference sequence). CDR3 coding DNA: TGTGCCTGGCAGGGGGTCTACAATCAGCCCCAGCATTTT. Translation: CAWQGVYNQPQHF.

The gene calls are TRBV13 and TRBJ2-7, with 9 bases lining up with TRBD1. In germline, CDR1 is PRHDT, CDR2 FYEKMQ (reference sequence). Trimming took 4 bases from V and 7 from J; bases not matched to a gene: 8. The CDR3 is made up of 14 amino acids. CDR3 loop: CASSWGQGSREQYF. As DNA, the CDR3 is TGTGCCAGCAGCTGGGGACAGGGCTCTAGAGAGCAGTACTTC.

J is TRBJ2-3 and V is TRBV5-1; 9 bases are shared with TRBD2. The trim removed 0 bases at V and 0 bases at J, leaving 8 bases unmatched. Germline V gene sequence: CDR1 SGHRS, CDR2 YFSETQ. The CDR3 has 18 amino acids. CDR3 DNA sequence: TGCGCCAGCAGCTTGGCCGGCCTAGCGGGAACTAGCACAGATACGCAGTATTTT. Amino acids: CASSLAGLAGTSTDTQYF.

V gene TRBV18 combines with J gene TRBJ2-1, with TRBD2 matching 10 bases. V lost 2 bases and J lost 3; bases outside the gene matches: 4. Germline CDR1 and CDR2: KGHSH and LQKENI. This CDR3 region has 16 residues. The CDR3 DNA is TGTGCCAGCTCACCATCGGCTAGCGGGAGCTACAATGAGCAGTTCTTC. Protein sequence: CASSPSASGSYNEQFF.

The chain is built from TRBV5-5 and TRBJ1-4; no clear D. The CDR3 has 15 amino acids. Deletions cut 4 bases from V and 4 bases from J, with 14 bases between. Germline lookup yields CDR1 SGHKS and CDR2 YYEKEE (reference sequence). The CDR3 reads CASSPGSSLNEKLFF. The CDR3 coding sequence is TGTGCCAGCAGCCCCGGTTCAAGCCTTAATGAAAAACTGTTTTTT.

The chain couples TRBV4-1 to TRBJ2-7, with TRBD1 matching over 9 bases. V lost 3 bases and J lost 6; bases outside the gene matches: 6. This CDR3 region has 14 residues. Germline assignment: CDR1 MGHRA and CDR2 YSYEKL. The CDR3 protein is CASSQTGTGTEQYF. Here the CDR3 DNA reads TGCGCCAGCAGCCAGACCGGGACAGGGACCGAGCAGTACTTC.

CDR3 residues: CASSIELGADTQYF. In DNA, the CDR3 is TGTGCCAGTAGTATCGAACTAGGAGCAGATACGCAGTATTTT. The chain is built from TRBV19 and TRBJ2-3, with a weak D call TRBD2 (5 bases). Trimming pared 3 bases from V and 4 bases from J, leaving 11 bases between. Germline V gene lookup returns CDR1 LNHDA and CDR2 SQIVND (reference sequence). The CDR3 totals 14 residues.

The chain recombines TRBV20-1 with TRBJ1-6; tentatively, D is TRBD1 (5 bases). Per the germline V gene, CDR1 is DFQATT and CDR2 is SNEGSKA (reference sequence). The V gene lost 3 bases and the J gene lost 0 bases, with 12 bases spanning the gap. This CDR3 is built from 16 residues. CDR3: CSASLQASSYNSPLHF. The CDR3, as DNA: TGCAGTGCTAGTCTACAGGCAAGCTCCTATAATTCACCCCTCCACTTT.

The chain recombines TRBV9 with TRBJ2-3, with 12 bases lining up with TRBD2. Losses at the gene ends were 3 bases for V and 5 bases for J; bases not matched to a gene: 10. The germline CDR1 and CDR2 sequences are SGDLS and YYNGEE. CDR3 length equals 17 residues. This CDR3 is CASSERTSGTKRDTQYF. In DNA form, the CDR3 reads TGTGCCAGCAGCGAAAGGACTAGCGGGACTAAGAGAGATACGCAGTATTTT.

The rearrangement joins TRBV2 to TRBJ1-3; no firm D call. The CDR3 contains 14 residues. CDR1 SNHLY and CDR2 FYNNEI come from the germline V gene. The ends were cut back, 5 bases at V and 2 bases at J, with 10 bases in the middle. CDR3 protein: CASSWSGAGNTIYF. The CDR3 nucleotides read TGTGCCAGCAGTTGGTCGGGAGCTGGAAACACCATATATTTT.

This clone was counted a few times. CDR3 region: CASSWDSSPLHF. CDR3 DNA sequence: TGTGCCAGCAGCTGGGACAGTTCACCCCTCCACTTT. This rearrangement joins TRBV7-9 to TRBJ1-6, with 7 bases that match TRBD1. The ends lost 4 bases at V and 9 bases at J; junction bases unmatched: 0. The CDR3 contains 12 residues. From germline, CDR1 is SEHNR and CDR2 FQNEAQ (reference sequence).

This chain uses TRBV3-1 (or the pseudogene TRBV3-2) with TRBJ1-6, with 7 bases aligning to TRBD1. With V trimmed by 6 bases and J by 7 bases, 9 bases remained unmatched. The CDR3 length is 15 residues. Germline V CDR1 and CDR2: LGHDT, YNNKEL (reference sequence). CDR3 in amino acids: CASRHRDSGNSPLHF. The CDR3, as DNA: TGTGCCAGCAGGCATAGGGACAGCGGGAATTCACCCCTCCACTTT.

This chain links TRBV20-1 with TRBJ1-1; perhaps TRBD1 as D (5 bases). Deletions cut 3 bases from V and 1 base from J, with 15 bases between. The germline gives CDR1 DFQATT, CDR2 SNEGSKA (reference sequence). This CDR3 has 15 residues. The CDR3 DNA reads TGCAGTGCTAGTGGACTAGGACACGCGAACACTGAAGCTTTCTTT. Translating gives CSASGLGHANTEAFF.

Here the CDR3 reads CASSPPQDQPQHF. In DNA form, the CDR3 reads TGTGCCAGCAGTCCACCACAAGATCAGCCCCAGCATTTT. The V gene is TRBV28, the J gene TRBJ1-5, with unresolved D. Trimming took 5 bases from V and 5 from J, leaving 10 bases between them. Per the germline V gene, CDR1 is MDHEN and CDR2 is SYDVKM. The CDR3 runs to 13 residues.

The chain recombines TRBV2 with TRBJ2-7, with 9 bases aligning to TRBD1. V was pared by 6 bases and J by 5 bases, with 8 bases of the junction left unmatched. This CDR3 contains 14 residues. Germline CDR1 is SNHLY and CDR2 is FYNNEI. CDR3 amino acids: CASRVDRGGHEQYF. In nucleotides, the CDR3 is TGTGCCAGCAGGGTGGACAGGGGAGGCCACGAGCAGTACTTC.

CDR3 in amino acids: CASSKDWRQFF. The CDR3 DNA sequence: TGTGCCAGTAGTAAGGACTGGAGGCAGTTCTTC. The V call is TRBV19, the J call TRBJ2-1; a possible D gene is TRBD2 (5 bases). V lost 4 bases, J lost 12 bases, and 10 bases lay in between. This CDR3 is 11 amino acids long. Germline CDR1 and CDR2: LNHDA and SQIVND (reference sequence).

This clone was picked up one time. The chain is built from TRBV28 and TRBJ1-1; 7 bases are a match to TRBD1. The CDR3 length is 18 residues. Germline V gene lookup returns CDR1 MDHEN and CDR2 SYDVKM. Trimming cost V 5 bases and J 0 bases; bases outside gene matches: 15. CDR3 DNA sequence: TGTGCCAGCAGTCTCAAAACTATAACAGGGGACTTGAACACTGAAGCTTTCTTT. Translating gives CASSLKTITGDLNTEAFF.

This chain connects TRBV11-1 to TRBJ2-2; D uncertain. V was pared by 4 bases and J by 6 bases, with 6 bases between. CDR1 is SGHAT and CDR2 is FQDESV in the germline V gene (reference sequence). This CDR3 is built from 12 residues. The CDR3 bases are TGTGCCAGCAGCTGGCTAGCCGGGGAGCTGTTTTTT. Translating it yields CASSWLAGELFF.

V is TRBV7-2 and J is TRBJ2-1, with 7 bases that match TRBD2. The V gene end was trimmed by 2 bases and the J gene end by 10 bases; junction bases not matched to a gene: 11. Germline V CDR1 and CDR2: SGHTA, FQGNSA. This CDR3 region has 15 residues. CDR3 loop: CASSLHPRELGEQFF. CDR3 in DNA: TGTGCCAGCAGCTTACATCCGCGGGAGCTTGGGGAGCAGTTCTTC.

The chain carries TRBV7-8 and TRBJ2-1; TRBD2 matches at 8 bases. This CDR3 has 14 residues. Trimming removed 2 bases from V and 7 bases from J; junction bases left unmatched: 4. From germline, CDR1 is SGHVS and CDR2 FQNEAQ. The CDR3 DNA is TGTGCCAGCAGCTTAATCGGGACTAGTAATGAGCAGTTCTTC. Residues: CASSLIGTSNEQFF.

The rearrangement joins TRBV10-1 to TRBJ1-4; D unclear. The CDR3 extends over 13 amino acids. Per the germline V gene, CDR1 is WNHNN and CDR2 is SYGVQD (reference sequence). V was shortened by 3 bases and J by 8 bases, with 10 bases between the two germline ends. CDR3 region: CASSDRGGEKLFF. DNA of the CDR3: TGCGCCAGCAGTGATCGGGGAGGGGAAAAACTGTTTTTT.

The CDR3 is CASRRDSGETQYF. The CDR3 nucleotides are TGTGCCAGCAGGAGGGACAGCGGAGAGACCCAGTACTTC. The chain links TRBV27 to TRBJ2-5; 7 nucleotides align to TRBD1. The V and J ends lost 6 bases and 4 bases, in that order; junction bases with no gene match: 5. CDR1 is MNHEY, CDR2 SMNVEV, per germline (reference sequence). This CDR3 is built from 13 residues.

This CDR3 reads CACTGFEEKLFF. CDR3 DNA sequence: TGTGCCTGTACAGGGTTCGAGGAAAAACTGTTTTTT. The V and J genes are TRBV30 and TRBJ1-4, with TRBD1 as a possible D gene (6 bases). The germline gives CDR1 GTSNPN, CDR2 SVGIG (reference sequence). This CDR3 has 12 amino acids. The germline V and J ends were trimmed by 6 bases and 8 bases, with 13 bases remaining between them.